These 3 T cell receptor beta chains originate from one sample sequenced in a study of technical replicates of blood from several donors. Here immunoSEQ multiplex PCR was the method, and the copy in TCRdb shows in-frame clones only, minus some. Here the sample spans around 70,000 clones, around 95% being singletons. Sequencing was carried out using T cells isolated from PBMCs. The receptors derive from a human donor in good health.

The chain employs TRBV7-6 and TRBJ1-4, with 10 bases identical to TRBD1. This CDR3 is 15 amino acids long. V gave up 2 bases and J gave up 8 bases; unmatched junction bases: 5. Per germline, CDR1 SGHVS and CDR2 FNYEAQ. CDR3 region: CASSLRGTGDEKLFF. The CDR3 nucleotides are TGTGCCAGCAGCTTACGAGGGACAGGGGACGAAAAACTGTTTTTT. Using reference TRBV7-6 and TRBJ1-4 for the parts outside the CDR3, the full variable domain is GAGVSQSPRYKVTKRGQDVALRCDPISGHVSLYWYRQALGQGPEFLTYFNYEAQQDKSGLPNDRFSAERPEGSISTLTIQRTEQRDSAMYRCASSLRGTGDEKLFFGSGTQLSVL.

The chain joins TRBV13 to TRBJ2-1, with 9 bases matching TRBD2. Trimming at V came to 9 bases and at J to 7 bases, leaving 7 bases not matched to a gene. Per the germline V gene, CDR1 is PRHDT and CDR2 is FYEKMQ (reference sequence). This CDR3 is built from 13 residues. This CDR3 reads CASSGLAFNEQFF. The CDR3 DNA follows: TGTGCCAGTTCGGGACTAGCCTTTAATGAGCAGTTCTTC.

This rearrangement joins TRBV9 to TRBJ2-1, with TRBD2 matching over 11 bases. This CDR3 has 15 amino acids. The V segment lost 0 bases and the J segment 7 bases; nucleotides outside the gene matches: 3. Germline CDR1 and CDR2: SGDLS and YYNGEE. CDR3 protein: CASSVDLAGGNEQFF. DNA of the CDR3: TGTGCCAGCAGCGTAGATCTAGCGGGAGGAAATGAGCAGTTCTTC.